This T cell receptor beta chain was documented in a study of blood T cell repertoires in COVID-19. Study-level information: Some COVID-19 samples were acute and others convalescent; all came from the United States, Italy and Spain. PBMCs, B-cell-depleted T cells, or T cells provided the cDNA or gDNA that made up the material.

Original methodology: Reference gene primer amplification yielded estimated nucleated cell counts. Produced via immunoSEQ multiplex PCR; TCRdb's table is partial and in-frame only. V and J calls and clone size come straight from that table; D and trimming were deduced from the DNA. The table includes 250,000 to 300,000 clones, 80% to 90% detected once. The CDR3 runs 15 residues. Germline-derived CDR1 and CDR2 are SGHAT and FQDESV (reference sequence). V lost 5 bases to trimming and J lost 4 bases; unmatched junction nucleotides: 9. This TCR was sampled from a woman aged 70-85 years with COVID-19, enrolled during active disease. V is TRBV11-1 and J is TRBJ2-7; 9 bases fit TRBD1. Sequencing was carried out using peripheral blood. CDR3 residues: CASSPTQGAGYEQYF. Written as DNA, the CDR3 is TGTGCCAGCAGCCCAACACAGGGGGCAGGGTACGAGCAGTACTTC.